This record covers a single T cell receptor (beta chain). Antigen unknown. The CDR3 loop spans 15 amino acids. Germline lookup yields CDR1 SGHTA and CDR2 FQGTGA. The ends were cut back, 5 bases at V and 7 bases at J, with 18 bases in the middle. This sample was taken from a study of CD8 T cells in ankylosing spondylitis. Overall study results and limits: Reactive arthritis synovial fluid and blood previously showed some of these motif variants. Characteristic, it appeared, of ankylosing spondylitis blood was a TCR beta motif of eight highly homologous variants.

TCRdb recomputed calls from the 5' RACE reads with MiXCR, one row per CDR3 protein. The repertoire includes roughly 400,000 distinct CDR3 sequences, around 20% of them detected once, and about a sixth sits in the top ten. This receptor was taken from a male donor with ankylosing spondylitis. The sequenced material came from blood, either unsorted or a sorted T cell fraction (not recorded which). J is TRBJ2-1 and V is TRBV7-3, with a weak D call TRBD1 (5 bases). CDR3 DNA sequence: TGTGCCAGCAGCCCATCCCAGGGTTCTGTGAATGAGCAGTTCTTC. Amino acid sequence: CASSPSQGSVNEQFF.